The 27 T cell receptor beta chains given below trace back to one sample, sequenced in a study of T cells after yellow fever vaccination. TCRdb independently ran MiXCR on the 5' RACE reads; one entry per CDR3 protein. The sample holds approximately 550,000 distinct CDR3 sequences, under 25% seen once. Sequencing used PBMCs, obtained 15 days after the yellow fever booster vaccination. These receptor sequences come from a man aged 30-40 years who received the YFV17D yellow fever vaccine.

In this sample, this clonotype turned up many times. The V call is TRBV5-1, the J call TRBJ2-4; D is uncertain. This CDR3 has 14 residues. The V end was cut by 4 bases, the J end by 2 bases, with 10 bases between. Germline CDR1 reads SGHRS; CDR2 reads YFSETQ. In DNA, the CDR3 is TGCGCCAGCAGCCCCGAGGCTTCCAAAAACATTCAGTACTTC. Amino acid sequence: CASSPEASKNIQYF.

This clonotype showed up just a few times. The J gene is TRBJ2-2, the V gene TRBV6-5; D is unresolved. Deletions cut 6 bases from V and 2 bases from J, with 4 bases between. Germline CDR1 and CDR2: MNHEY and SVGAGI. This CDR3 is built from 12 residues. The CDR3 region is CASRYNTGELFF. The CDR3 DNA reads TGTGCCAGCAGGTACAACACCGGGGAGCTGTTTTTT.

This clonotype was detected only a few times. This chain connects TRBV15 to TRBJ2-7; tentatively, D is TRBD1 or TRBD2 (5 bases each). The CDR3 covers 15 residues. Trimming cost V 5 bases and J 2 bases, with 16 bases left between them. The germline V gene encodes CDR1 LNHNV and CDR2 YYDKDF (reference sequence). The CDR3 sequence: CATSGGKTDPYEQYF. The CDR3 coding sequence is TGTGCCACCAGCGGAGGAAAGACAGATCCCTACGAGCAGTACTTC.

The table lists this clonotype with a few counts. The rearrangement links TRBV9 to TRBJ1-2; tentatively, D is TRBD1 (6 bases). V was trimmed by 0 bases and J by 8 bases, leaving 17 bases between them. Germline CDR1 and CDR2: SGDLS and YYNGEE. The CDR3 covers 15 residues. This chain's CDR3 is CASSVVGSTGSGYTF. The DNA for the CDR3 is TGTGCCAGCAGCGTAGTCGGATCAACAGGGAGCGGCTACACCTTC. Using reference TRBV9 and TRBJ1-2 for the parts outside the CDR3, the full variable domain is DSGVTQTPKHLITATGQRVTLRCSPRSGDLSVYWYQQSLDQGLQFLIQYYNGEERAKGNILERFSAQQFPDLHSELNLSSLELGDSALYFCASSVVGSTGSGYTFGSGTRLTVV.

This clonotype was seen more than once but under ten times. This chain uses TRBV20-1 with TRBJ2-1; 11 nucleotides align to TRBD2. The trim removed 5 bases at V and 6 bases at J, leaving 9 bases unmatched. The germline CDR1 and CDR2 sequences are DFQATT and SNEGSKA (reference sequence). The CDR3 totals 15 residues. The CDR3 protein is CSAGPTTSGINEQFF. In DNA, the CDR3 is TGCAGTGCTGGACCGACGACTAGCGGGATCAATGAGCAGTTCTTC.

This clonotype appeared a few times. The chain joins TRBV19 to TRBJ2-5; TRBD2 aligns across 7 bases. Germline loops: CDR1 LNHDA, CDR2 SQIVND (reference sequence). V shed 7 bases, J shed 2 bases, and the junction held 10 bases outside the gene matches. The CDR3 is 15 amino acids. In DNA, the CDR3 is TGTGCCAGTAAGGAAGGAGGGCGGGGGCAAGAGACCCAGTACTTC. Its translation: CASKEGGRGQETQYF.

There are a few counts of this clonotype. This CDR3 is CASSPAWTSGGNEQFF. CDR3 coding DNA: TGTGCCAGCAGCCCAGCCTGGACTAGCGGGGGCAATGAGCAGTTCTTC. The chain employs TRBV6-1 and TRBJ2-1; TRBD2 matches 13 bases. Germline values: CDR1 MNHNS, CDR2 SASEGT. The CDR3 length is 16 residues. V lost 6 bases, J lost 6 bases, and 8 bases stayed unmatched.

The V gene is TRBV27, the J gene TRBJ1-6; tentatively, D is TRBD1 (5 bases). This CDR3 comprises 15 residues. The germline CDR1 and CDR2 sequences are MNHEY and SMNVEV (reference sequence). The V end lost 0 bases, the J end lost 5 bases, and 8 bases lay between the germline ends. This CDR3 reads CASSLSAGNNSPLHF. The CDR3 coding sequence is TGTGCCAGCAGTTTATCGGCAGGGAATAATTCACCCCTCCACTTT.

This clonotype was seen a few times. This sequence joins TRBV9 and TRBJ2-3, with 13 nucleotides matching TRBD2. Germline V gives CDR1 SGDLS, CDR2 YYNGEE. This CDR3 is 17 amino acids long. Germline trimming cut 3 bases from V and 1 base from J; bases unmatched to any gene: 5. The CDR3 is CASSGTSGSLGTDTQYF. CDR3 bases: TGTGCCAGCAGCGGGACTAGCGGGAGCCTTGGCACAGATACGCAGTATTTT. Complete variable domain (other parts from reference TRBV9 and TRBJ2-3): DSGVTQTPKHLITATGQRVTLRCSPRSGDLSVYWYQQSLDQGLQFLIQYYNGEERAKGNILERFSAQQFPDLHSELNLSSLELGDSALYFCASSGTSGSLGTDTQYFGPGTRLTVL.

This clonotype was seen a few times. This CDR3 reads CAISEPNRGDEQFF. CDR3 DNA sequence: TGTGCCATCAGTGAGCCGAACAGGGGGGATGAGCAGTTCTTC. The chain is built from TRBV10-3 and TRBJ2-1, with 8 positions matching TRBD1. The CDR3 runs to 14 residues. J was trimmed by 8 bases and V by 2 bases; bases with no gene match: 5. Germline V CDR1 and CDR2: ENHRY, SYGVKD.

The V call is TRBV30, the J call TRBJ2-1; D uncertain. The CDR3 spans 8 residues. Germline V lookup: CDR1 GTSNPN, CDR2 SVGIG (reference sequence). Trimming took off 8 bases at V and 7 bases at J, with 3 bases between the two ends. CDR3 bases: TGTGCCCTTAATGAGCAGTTCTTC. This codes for CALNEQFF.

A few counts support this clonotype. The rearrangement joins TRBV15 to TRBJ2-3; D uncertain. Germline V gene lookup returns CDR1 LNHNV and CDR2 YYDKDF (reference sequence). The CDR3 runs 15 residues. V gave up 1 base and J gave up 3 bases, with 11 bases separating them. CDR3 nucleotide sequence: TGTGCCACCAGCAGAGGTCTGATTTTTACAGATACGCAGTATTTT. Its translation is CATSRGLIFTDTQYF.

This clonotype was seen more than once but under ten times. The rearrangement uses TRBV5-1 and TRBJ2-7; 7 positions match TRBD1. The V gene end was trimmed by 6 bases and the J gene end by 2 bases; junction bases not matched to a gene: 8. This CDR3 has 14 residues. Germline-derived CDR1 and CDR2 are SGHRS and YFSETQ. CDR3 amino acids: CASTETGHTYEQYF. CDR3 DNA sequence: TGCGCCAGCACCGAGACAGGGCATACCTACGAGCAGTACTTC.

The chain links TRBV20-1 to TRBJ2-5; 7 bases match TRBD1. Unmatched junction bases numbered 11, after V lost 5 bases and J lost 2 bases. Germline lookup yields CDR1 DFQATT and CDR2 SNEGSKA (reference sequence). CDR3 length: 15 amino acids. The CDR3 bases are TGCAGTGCTCCTGCCCACAGGGGACAACAAGAGACCCAGTACTTC. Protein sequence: CSAPAHRGQQETQYF.

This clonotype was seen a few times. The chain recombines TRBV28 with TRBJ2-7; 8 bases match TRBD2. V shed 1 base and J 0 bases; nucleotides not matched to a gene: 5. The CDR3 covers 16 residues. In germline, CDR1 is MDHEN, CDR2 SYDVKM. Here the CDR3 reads CASSLYTSGTSYEQYF. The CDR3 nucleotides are TGTGCCAGCAGTTTATATACTAGCGGAACCTCCTACGAGCAGTACTTC.

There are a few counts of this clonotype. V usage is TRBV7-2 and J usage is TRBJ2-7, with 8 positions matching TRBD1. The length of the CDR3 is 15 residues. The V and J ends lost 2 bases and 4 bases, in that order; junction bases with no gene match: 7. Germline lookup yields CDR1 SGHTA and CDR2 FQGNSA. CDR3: CASSLRGQGMYEQYF. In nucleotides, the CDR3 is TGTGCCAGCAGCTTAAGAGGACAGGGCATGTACGAGCAGTACTTC. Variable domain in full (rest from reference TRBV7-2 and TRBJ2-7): GAGVSQSPSNKVTEKGKDVELRCDPISGHTALYWYRQSLGQGLEFLIYFQGNSAPDKSGLPSDRFSAERTGGSVSTLTIQRTQQEDSAVYLCASSLRGQGMYEQYFGPGTRLTVT.

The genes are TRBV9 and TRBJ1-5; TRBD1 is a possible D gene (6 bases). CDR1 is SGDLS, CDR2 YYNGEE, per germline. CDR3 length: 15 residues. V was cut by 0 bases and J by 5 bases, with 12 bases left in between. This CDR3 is CASSVAPGEDQPQHF. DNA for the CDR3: TGTGCCAGCAGCGTAGCGCCAGGGGAGGATCAGCCCCAGCATTTT. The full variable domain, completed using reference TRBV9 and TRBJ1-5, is DSGVTQTPKHLITATGQRVTLRCSPRSGDLSVYWYQQSLDQGLQFLIQYYNGEERAKGNILERFSAQQFPDLHSELNLSSLELGDSALYFCASSVAPGEDQPQHFGDGTRLSIL.

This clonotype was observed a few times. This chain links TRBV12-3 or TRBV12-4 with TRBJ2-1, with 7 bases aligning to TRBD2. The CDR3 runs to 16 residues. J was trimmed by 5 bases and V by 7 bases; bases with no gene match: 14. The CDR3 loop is CASNNISGRGHNEQFF. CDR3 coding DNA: TGTGCCAGCAACAATATCTCTGGGAGGGGCCACAATGAGCAGTTCTTC.

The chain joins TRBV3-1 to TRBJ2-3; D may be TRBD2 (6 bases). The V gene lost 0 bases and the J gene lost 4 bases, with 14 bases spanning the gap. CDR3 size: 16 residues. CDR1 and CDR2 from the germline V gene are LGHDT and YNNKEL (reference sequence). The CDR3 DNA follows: TGTGCCAGCAGCCAAGATAGTCGGGGGACCGCAGATACGCAGTATTTT. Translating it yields CASSQDSRGTADTQYF.

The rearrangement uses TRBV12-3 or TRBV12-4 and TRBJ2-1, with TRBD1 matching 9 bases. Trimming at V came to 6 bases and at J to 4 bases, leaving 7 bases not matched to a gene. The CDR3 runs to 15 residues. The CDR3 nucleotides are TGTGCCAGCAGACGTGGACAGGGGCTTTACAATGAGCAGTTCTTC. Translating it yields CASRRGQGLYNEQFF.

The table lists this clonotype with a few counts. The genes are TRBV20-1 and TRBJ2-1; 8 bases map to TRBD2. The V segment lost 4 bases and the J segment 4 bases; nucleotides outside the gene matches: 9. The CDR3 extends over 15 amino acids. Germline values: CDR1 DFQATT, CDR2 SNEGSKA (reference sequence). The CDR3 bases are TGCAGTGCTACCCTAAGCGGGGGCACATACAATGAGCAGTTCTTC. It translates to CSATLSGGTYNEQFF.

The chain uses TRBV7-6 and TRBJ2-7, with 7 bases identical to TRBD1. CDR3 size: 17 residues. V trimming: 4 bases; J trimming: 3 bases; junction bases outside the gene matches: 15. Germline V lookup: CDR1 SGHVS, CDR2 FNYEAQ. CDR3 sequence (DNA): TGTGCCAGCAGCTCCTTTCGTGGGACAGAGAGACTCTACGAGCAGTACTTC. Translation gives CASSSFRGTERLYEQYF.

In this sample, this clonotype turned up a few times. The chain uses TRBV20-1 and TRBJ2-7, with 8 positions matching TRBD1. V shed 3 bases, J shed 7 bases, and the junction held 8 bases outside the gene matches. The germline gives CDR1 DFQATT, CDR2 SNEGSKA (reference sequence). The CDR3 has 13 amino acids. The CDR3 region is CSARAGGRGEQYF. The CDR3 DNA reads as TGCAGTGCTAGGGCAGGGGGCCGCGGGGAGCAGTACTTC.

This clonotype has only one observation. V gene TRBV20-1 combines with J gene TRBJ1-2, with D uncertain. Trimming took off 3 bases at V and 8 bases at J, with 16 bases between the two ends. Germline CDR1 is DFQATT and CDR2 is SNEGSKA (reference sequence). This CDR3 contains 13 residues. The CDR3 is CSARSQSMLGYTF. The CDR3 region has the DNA TGCAGTGCTAGGTCTCAGTCGATGTTAGGCTACACCTTC.

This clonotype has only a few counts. The CDR3 reads CAISERGEAEAFF. The DNA for the CDR3 is TGTGCCATCAGTGAGCGGGGGGAGGCTGAAGCTTTCTTT. The gene calls are TRBV10-3 and TRBJ1-1, with TRBD1 as a possible D gene (5 bases). Germline V CDR1 and CDR2: ENHRY, SYGVKD. Trimming took off 2 bases at V and 6 bases at J, with 10 bases between the two ends. This CDR3 is 13 amino acids long.

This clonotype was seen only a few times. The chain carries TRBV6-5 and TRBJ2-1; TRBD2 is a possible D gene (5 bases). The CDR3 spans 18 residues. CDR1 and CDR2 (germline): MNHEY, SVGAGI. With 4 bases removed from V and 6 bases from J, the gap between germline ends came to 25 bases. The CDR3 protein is CASSLTTKARTHGNEQFF. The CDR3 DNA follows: TGTGCCAGCAGTTTAACGACTAAAGCCCGCACGCATGGCAATGAGCAGTTCTTC.

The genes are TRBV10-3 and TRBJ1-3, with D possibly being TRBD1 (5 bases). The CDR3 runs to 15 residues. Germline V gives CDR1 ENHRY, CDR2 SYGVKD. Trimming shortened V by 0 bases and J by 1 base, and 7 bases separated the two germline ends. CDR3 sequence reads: CAISESRASGNTIYF. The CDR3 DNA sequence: TGTGCCATCAGTGAGTCCAGGGCTTCTGGAAACACCATATATTTT.